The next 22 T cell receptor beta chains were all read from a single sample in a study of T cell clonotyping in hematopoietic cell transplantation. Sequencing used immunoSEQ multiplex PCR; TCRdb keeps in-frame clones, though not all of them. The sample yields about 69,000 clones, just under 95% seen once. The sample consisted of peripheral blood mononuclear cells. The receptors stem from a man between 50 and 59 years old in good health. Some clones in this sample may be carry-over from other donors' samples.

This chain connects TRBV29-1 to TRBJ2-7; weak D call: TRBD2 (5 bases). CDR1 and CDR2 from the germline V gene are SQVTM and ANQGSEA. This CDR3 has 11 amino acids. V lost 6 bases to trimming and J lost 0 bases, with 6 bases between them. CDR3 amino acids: CSVGSSYEQYF. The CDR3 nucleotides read TGCAGCGTAGGGAGCTCCTACGAGCAGTACTTC.

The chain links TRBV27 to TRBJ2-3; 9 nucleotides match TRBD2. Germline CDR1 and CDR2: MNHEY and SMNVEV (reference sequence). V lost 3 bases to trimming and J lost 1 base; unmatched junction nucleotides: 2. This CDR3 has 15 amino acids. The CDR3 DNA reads TGTGCCAGCAGTTTCCGGACTAGCGGCACAGATACGCAGTATTTT. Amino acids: CASSFRTSGTDTQYF.

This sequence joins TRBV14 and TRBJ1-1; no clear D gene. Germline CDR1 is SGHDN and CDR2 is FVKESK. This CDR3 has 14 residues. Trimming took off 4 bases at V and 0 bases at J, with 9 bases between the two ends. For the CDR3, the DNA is TGTGCCAGCAGCCCCAGGCAGTTGAACACTGAAGCTTTCTTT. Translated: CASSPRQLNTEAFF.

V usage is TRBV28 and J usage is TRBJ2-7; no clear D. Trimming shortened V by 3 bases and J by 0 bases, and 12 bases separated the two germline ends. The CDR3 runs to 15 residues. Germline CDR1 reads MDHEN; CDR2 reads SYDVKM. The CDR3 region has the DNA TGTGCCAGCAGTTTTATTAGACTGAACTCCTACGAGCAGTACTTC. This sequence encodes CASSFIRLNSYEQYF. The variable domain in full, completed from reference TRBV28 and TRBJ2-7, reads DVKVTQSSRYLVKRTGEKVFLECVQDMDHENMFWYRQDPGLGLRLIYFSYDVKMKEKGDIPEGYSVSREKKERFSLILESASTNQTSMYLCASSFIRLNSYEQYFGPGTRLTVT.

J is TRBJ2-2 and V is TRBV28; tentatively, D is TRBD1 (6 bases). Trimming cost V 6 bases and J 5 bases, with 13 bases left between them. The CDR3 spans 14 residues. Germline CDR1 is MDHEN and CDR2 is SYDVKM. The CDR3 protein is CASRAGARTGELFF. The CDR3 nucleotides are TGTGCCAGCAGAGCAGGGGCGAGGACCGGGGAGCTGTTTTTT.

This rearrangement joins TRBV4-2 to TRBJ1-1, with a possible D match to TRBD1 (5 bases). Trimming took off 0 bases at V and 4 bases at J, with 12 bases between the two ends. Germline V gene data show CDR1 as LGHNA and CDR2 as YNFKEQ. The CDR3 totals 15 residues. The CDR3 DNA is TGTGCCAGCAGCCAAGATTCGGGGCTGGGCACTGAAGCTTTCTTT. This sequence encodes CASSQDSGLGTEAFF.

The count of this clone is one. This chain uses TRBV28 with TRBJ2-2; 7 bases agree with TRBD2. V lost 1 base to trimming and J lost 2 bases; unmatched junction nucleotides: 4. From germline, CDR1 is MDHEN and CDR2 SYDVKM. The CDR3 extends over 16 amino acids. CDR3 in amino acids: CASSLLLAKNTGELFF. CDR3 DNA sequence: TGTGCCAGCAGTTTATTACTAGCGAAAAACACCGGGGAGCTGTTTTTT.

The CDR3 DNA is TGTGCCAGCAGCTTAGAGGGACCCTACGAGCAGTACTTC. This translates into CASSLEGPYEQYF. V is TRBV7-8 and J is TRBJ2-7; the D call may be TRBD1 or TRBD2 (5 bases each). The germline CDR1 and CDR2 sequences are SGHVS and FQNEAQ. The CDR3 is made up of 13 amino acids. V was clipped by 1 base and J by 2 bases, with 6 bases between them.

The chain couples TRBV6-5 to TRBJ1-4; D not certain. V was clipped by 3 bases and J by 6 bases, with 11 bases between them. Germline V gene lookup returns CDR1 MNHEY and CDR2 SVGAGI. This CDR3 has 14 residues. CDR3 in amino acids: CASSYRLSDEKLFF. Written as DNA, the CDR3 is TGTGCCAGCAGTTATAGACTGTCGGATGAAAAACTGTTTTTT.

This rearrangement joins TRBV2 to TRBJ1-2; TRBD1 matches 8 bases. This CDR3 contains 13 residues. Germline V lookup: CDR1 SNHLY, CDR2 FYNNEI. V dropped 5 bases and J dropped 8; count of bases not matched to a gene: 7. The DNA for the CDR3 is TGTGCCAGCAGTTCGGACAGGGCTGGGGGCTACACCTTC. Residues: CASSSDRAGGYTF.

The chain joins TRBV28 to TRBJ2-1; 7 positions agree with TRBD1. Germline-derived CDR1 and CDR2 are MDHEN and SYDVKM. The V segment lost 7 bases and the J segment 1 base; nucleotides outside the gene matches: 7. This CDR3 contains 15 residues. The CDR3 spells CASNVGGRSYNEQFF. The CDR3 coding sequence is TGTGCCAGCAATGTAGGGGGCAGGTCCTACAATGAGCAGTTCTTC. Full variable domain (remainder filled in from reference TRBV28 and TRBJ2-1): DVKVTQSSRYLVKRTGEKVFLECVQDMDHENMFWYRQDPGLGLRLIYFSYDVKMKEKGDIPEGYSVSREKKERFSLILESASTNQTSMYLCASNVGGRSYNEQFFGPGTRLTVL.

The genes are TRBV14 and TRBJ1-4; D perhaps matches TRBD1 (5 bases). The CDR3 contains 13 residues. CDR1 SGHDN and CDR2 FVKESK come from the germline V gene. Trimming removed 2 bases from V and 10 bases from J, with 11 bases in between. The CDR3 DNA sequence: TGTGCCAGCAGCCAACAGGGAAGAGGAAAACTGTTTTTT. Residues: CASSQQGRGKLFF.

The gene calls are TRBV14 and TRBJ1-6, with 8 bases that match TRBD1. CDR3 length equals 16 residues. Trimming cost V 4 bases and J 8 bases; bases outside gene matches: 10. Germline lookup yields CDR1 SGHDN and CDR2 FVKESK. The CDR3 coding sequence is TGTGCCAGCAGCCTTGACAGGGGTTATGTAGATTCACCCCTCCACTTT. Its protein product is CASSLDRGYVDSPLHF.

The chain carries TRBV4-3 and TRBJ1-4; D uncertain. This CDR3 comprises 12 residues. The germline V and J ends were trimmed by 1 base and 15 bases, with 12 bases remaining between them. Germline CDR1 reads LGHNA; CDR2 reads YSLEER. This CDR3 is CASSQVAGPMFF. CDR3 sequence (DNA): TGCGCCAGCAGCCAAGTAGCGGGCCCAATGTTTTTT.

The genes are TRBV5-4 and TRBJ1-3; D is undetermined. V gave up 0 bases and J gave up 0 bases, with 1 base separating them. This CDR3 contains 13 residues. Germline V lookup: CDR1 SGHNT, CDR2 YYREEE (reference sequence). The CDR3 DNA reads TGTGCCAGCAGCTTGGGCTCTGGAAACACCATATATTTT. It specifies CASSLGSGNTIYF.

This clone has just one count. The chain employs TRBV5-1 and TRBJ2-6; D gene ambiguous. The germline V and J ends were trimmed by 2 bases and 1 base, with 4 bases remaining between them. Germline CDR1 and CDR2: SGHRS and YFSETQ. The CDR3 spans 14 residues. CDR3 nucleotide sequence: TGCGCCAGCAGCTTTAGATCTGGGGCCAACGTCCTGACTTTC. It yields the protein CASSFRSGANVLTF.

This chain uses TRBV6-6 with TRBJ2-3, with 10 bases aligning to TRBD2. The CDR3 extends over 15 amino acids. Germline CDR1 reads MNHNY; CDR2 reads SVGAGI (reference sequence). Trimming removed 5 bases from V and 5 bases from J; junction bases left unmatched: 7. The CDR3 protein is CASSPSGGALDTQYF. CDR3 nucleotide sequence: TGTGCCAGCAGTCCGAGCGGGGGGGCGTTAGATACGCAGTATTTT.

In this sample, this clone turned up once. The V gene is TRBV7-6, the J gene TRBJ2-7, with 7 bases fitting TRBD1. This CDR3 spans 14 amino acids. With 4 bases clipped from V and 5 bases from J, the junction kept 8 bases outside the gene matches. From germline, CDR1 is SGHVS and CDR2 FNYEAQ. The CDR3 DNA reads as TGTGCCAGCAGCTCAAACAGGGGTAGGGACGAGCAGTACTTC. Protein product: CASSSNRGRDEQYF.

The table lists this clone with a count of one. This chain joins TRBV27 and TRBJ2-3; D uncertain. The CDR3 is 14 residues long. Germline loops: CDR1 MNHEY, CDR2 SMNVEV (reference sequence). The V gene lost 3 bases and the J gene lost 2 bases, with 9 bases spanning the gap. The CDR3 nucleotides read TGTGCCAGCAGTTTCCCGGGTTACACAGATACGCAGTATTTT. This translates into CASSFPGYTDTQYF.

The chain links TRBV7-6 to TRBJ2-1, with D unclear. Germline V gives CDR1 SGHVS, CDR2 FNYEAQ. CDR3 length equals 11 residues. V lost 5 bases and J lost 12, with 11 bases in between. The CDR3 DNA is TGTGCCAGCAGCAGTAGCATTGGGCAGTTCTTC. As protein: CASSSSIGQFF.

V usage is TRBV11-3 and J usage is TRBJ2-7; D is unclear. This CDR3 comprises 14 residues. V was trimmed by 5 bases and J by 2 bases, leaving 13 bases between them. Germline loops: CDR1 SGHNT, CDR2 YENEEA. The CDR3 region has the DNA TGTGCCAGCAGCGGACGACGGGCCGCCTACGAGCAGTACTTC. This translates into CASSGRRAAYEQYF.

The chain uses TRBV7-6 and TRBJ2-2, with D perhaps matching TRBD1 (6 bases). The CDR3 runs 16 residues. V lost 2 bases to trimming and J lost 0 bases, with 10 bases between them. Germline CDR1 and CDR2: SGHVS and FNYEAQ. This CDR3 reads CASSLTRQANTGELFF. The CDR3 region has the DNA TGTGCCAGCAGCTTAACGAGACAGGCGAACACCGGGGAGCTGTTTTTT.